The 12 T cell receptor beta chains given below trace back to one sample, sequenced in a study of blood T cells in healthy people across ages. A J-beta primer mix and a sample-barcoded 5' primer were used in a second PCR of roughly 6 to 11 cycles. One entry per CDR3 protein results from TCRdb running MiXCR on the 5' RACE reads. The sample has over 1,300,000 distinct CDR3 sequences, roughly 59% seen once. The sequenced sample was blood. The receptors shown here come from a man younger than 35 in good health.

This chain uses TRBV6-1 with TRBJ2-4, with 7 bases fitting TRBD2. The length of the CDR3 is 14 residues. J gave up 6 bases and V 1 base, and 3 bases lay outside the gene matches. The germline CDR1 and CDR2 sequences are MNHNS and SASEGT. The CDR3 here is CASSEDTSANIQYF. The CDR3 nucleotides are TGTGCCAGCAGTGAAGATACTAGCGCAAACATTCAGTACTTC.

This chain links TRBV4-1 with TRBJ1-2; D gene uncertain. Per the germline V gene, CDR1 is MGHRA and CDR2 is YSYEKL. The germline V and J ends were trimmed by 0 bases and 5 bases, with 16 bases remaining between them. The CDR3 is 16 residues long. The chain's CDR3 is CASSQDDGSGRYGYTF. In nucleotides, the CDR3 is TGCGCCAGCAGCCAAGACGACGGGTCCGGGCGATATGGCTACACCTTC.

This clonotype was counted only a few times. The chain recombines TRBV10-3 with TRBJ2-2; D assignment may be TRBD1 or TRBD2 (5 bases each). V lost 0 bases to trimming and J lost 2 bases, with 10 bases between them. This CDR3 has 16 amino acids. Germline V gene data show CDR1 as ENHRY and CDR2 as SYGVKD. The CDR3 spells CAISESFGGNTGELFF. In DNA, the CDR3 is TGTGCCATCAGTGAGTCGTTTGGGGGAAACACCGGGGAGCTGTTTTTT.

The chain joins TRBV29-1 to TRBJ1-1; 11 nucleotides agree with TRBD1. Germline CDR1 is SQVTM and CDR2 is ANQGSEA. The V segment lost 5 bases and the J segment 4 bases; nucleotides outside the gene matches: 3. This CDR3 region has 13 residues. CDR3 coding DNA: TGCAGCGTTTTAGGGACAGGGGGCACTGAAGCTTTCTTT. Translating it yields CSVLGTGGTEAFF.

The J gene is TRBJ2-3, the V gene TRBV2; D unclear. The CDR3 length is 15 residues. Trimming shortened V by 2 bases and J by 1 base, and 10 bases separated the two germline ends. Germline V CDR1 and CDR2: SNHLY, FYNNEI. The DNA of the CDR3 is TGTGCCAGCAGTGAAACCCCCCGAGGCACAGATACGCAGTATTTT. It yields the protein CASSETPRGTDTQYF.

This clonotype was observed a few times. The V call is TRBV29-1, the J call TRBJ2-4; maybe TRBD1 (6 bases). The J call is doubtful: the DNA matches TRBJ2-7 better. Per the germline V gene, CDR1 is SQVTM and CDR2 is ANQGSEA. CDR3 length: 13 residues. The CDR3 spells CSVEWDTNYEQYF. CDR3 DNA: TGCAGCGTTGAATGGGACACCAACTACGAGCAGTACTTC.

With regard to this clonotype: Sequence at one end of the junction differs from germline and may be a read error. This rearrangement joins TRBV27 to TRBJ2-3; possible D gene TRBD1, 5 bases. Germline V gene sequence: CDR1 MNHEY, CDR2 SMNVEV (reference sequence). This CDR3 has 14 amino acids. As DNA, the CDR3 is TGTGTCAGCAGCAATCCCATCAGGGAAGATACGCAGTATTTT. Amino acid sequence: CVSSNPIREDTQYF.

This chain links TRBV4-1 with TRBJ1-5; D not resolved. V lost 2 bases to trimming and J lost 2 bases, with 7 bases between them. Germline V gene data show CDR1 as MGHRA and CDR2 as YSYEKL. The CDR3 runs 14 residues. CDR3 nucleotides: TGCGCCAGCAGCCAAAAGACGGGCAATCAGCCCCAGCATTTT. Encoded protein: CASSQKTGNQPQHF.

The chain recombines TRBV2 with TRBJ1-2; D gene uncertain. The ends were cut back, 1 base at V and 4 bases at J, with 10 bases in the middle. CDR3 length equals 14 residues. Germline V CDR1 and CDR2: SNHLY, FYNNEI. CDR3 in amino acids: CASSEEGRSYGYTF. DNA of the CDR3: TGTGCCAGCAGTGAAGAGGGCAGGAGCTATGGCTACACCTTC.

The chain recombines TRBV5-1 with TRBJ1-2; D is undetermined. This CDR3 contains 14 residues. Germline CDR1 is SGHRS and CDR2 is YFSETQ. Trimming pared 0 bases from V and 0 bases from J, leaving 6 bases between. This CDR3 is CASSLELTNYGYTF. The DNA of the CDR3 is TGCGCCAGCAGCTTGGAGCTGACTAACTATGGCTACACCTTC.

The V gene is TRBV9, the J gene TRBJ2-3; D remains unclear. Germline CDR1 reads SGDLS; CDR2 reads YYNGEE. Trimming cost V 1 base and J 6 bases, with 6 bases left between them. This CDR3 is 12 amino acids long. In DNA form, the CDR3 reads TGTGCCAGCAGCGTATCATACGATACGCAGTATTTT. This sequence encodes CASSVSYDTQYF.

The chain uses TRBV20-1 and TRBJ2-5; a weak D match, TRBD1 (6 bases). Germline loops: CDR1 DFQATT, CDR2 SNEGSKA (reference sequence). This CDR3 is built from 16 residues. V lost 1 base, J lost 5 bases, and 20 bases lay in between. The CDR3 sequence is CSARVELGAGEETQYF. The DNA of the CDR3 is TGCAGTGCTAGAGTTGAGTTGGGGGCGGGTGAGGAGACCCAGTACTTC.